These 6 T cell receptor beta chains came from one sample sequenced in a study of blood T cells in healthy people across ages. A second PCR, run for about 7 to 12 cycles, used a sample-barcoded 5' primer plus a J-beta primer mix. From the 5' RACE reads, TCRdb called clonotypes with MiXCR, one entry per CDR3 protein. The sample holds around 650,000 distinct CDR3 sequences; roughly 30% are singletons and the top ten take about 16%. The specimen was blood. These receptors all come from a woman aged 80 or older in good health.

A word on this clonotype: This CDR3 fails to terminate in the conserved phenylalanine or tryptophan, so it likely reflects a read error. V gene TRBV30 combines with J gene TRBJ2-3; 8 bases are shared with TRBD1. Germline V gene lookup returns CDR1 GTSNPN and CDR2 SVGIG (reference sequence). The trim removed 0 bases at V and 4 bases at J, leaving 6 bases unmatched. The CDR3 loop spans 15 amino acids. In DNA form, the CDR3 reads TGTGCCTGGAGTGTCGGACAGGGATTTGCAGATACGCAGTATTTG. It codes for CAWSVGQGFADTQYL.

The V and J genes are TRBV28 and TRBJ2-4, with 8 bases lining up with TRBD1. This CDR3 comprises 14 residues. The ends lost 10 bases at V and 3 bases at J; junction bases unmatched: 8. The V gene's germline CDR1 is MDHEN and CDR2 SYDVKM. CDR3 coding DNA: TGTGCCACCAGGACAGGGAGTAGCAAAAACATTCAGTACTTC. Protein product: CATRTGSSKNIQYF.

This clonotype was found many times. V gene TRBV6-1 combines with J gene TRBJ2-3; 11 bases align to TRBD2. CDR1 and CDR2 from the germline V gene are MNHNS and SASEGT. The CDR3 covers 15 residues. With V trimmed by 7 bases and J by 0 bases, 3 bases remained unmatched. The CDR3, as DNA: TGTGCCAGCACCCGACTAGCGGGGAGCACAGATACGCAGTATTTT. Translation gives CASTRLAGSTDTQYF.

As concerns this clonotype: It may be a read error: a sequence one base away is much more abundant. This rearrangement joins TRBV24-1 to TRBJ1-1; the D is unclear. With 7 bases removed from V and 3 bases from J, the gap between germline ends came to 14 bases. The CDR3 contains 14 residues. The germline gives CDR1 KGHDR, CDR2 SFDVKD. CDR3 region: CATRGGSSDTEAFF. The CDR3 region has the DNA TGTGCCACCAGGGGAGGGAGTTCGGACACTGAAGCTTTCTTT.

There are many counts of this clonotype. The V and J genes are TRBV5-5 and TRBJ1-1, with TRBD1 as a possible D gene (6 bases). CDR3 length equals 15 residues. CDR1 and CDR2 (germline): SGHKS, YYEKEE (reference sequence). With 7 bases removed from V and 2 bases from J, the gap between germline ends came to 18 bases. This chain's CDR3 is CASRITGTSNTEAFF. In DNA, the CDR3 is TGTGCCAGCCGAATAACCGGGACATCTAACACTGAAGCTTTCTTT.

This rearrangement joins TRBV20-1 to TRBJ2-7; 8 bases align to TRBD2. CDR1 DFQATT and CDR2 SNEGSKA come from the germline V gene (reference sequence). This CDR3 is 13 amino acids long. The ends lost 5 bases at V and 5 bases at J; junction bases unmatched: 8. The CDR3 is CSAGGAGANEQYF. The CDR3 DNA sequence: TGCAGTGCTGGCGGAGCGGGAGCCAACGAGCAGTACTTC.